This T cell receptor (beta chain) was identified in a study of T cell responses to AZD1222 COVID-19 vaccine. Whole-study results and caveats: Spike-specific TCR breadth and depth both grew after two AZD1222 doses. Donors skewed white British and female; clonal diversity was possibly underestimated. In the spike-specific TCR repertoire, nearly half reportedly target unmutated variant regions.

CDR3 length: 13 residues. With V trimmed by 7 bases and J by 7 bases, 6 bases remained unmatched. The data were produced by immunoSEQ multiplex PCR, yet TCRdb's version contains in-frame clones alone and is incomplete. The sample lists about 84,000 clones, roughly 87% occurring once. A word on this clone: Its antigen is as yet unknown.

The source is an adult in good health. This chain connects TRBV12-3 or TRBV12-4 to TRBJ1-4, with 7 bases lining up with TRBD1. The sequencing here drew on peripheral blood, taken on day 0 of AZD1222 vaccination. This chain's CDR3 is CASTGGNSEKLFF. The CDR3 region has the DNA TGTGCCAGCACAGGGGGAAACAGTGAAAAACTGTTTTTT.